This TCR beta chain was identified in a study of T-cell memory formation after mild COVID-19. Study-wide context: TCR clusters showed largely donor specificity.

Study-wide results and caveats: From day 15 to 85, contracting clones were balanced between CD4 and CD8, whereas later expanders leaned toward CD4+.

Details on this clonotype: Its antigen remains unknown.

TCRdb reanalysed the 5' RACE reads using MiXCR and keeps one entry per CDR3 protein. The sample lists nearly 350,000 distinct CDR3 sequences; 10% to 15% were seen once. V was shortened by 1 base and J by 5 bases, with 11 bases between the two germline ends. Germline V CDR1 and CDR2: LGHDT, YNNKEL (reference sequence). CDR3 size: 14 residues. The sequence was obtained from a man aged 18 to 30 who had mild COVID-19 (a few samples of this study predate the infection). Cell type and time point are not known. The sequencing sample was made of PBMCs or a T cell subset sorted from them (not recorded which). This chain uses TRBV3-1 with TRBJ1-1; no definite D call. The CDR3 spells CASSQGGSGTEAFF. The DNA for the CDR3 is TGTGCCAGCAGCCAAGGCGGGTCGGGGACTGAAGCTTTCTTT.